This record looks at one T cell receptor beta chain sequence and its context. The CDR3 contains 14 residues. Trimming removed 3 bases from V and 6 bases from J, with 11 bases in between. Per the germline V gene, CDR1 is LGHDT and CDR2 is YNNKEL (reference sequence). This sample is part of a study of blood T cell repertoires in COVID-19. As processed by the authors: Amplification with reference gene primers provided the estimates of nucleated cell counts. The data were produced by immunoSEQ multiplex PCR, yet TCRdb's version contains in-frame clones alone and is incomplete. From that table come the V and J calls and clone size; the DNA was used to work out D and trimming. Among under 200,000 clones listed, around three quarters were seen once.

The sequence was obtained from a man in his sixties or seventies with active or convalescent COVID-19. Sequenced material: peripheral blood. The chain uses TRBV3-1 (or the pseudogene TRBV3-2) and TRBJ1-4; the D gene is possibly TRBD1 (5 bases). CDR3 sequence reads: CASSHQGRDEKLFF. Here the CDR3 DNA reads TGTGCCAGCAGCCACCAGGGAAGGGATGAAAAACTGTTTTTT.